These 9 T cell receptor beta chains came from one sample sequenced in a study of a mutant IDH1 vaccine in newly diagnosed glioma. Clones were sequenced by immunoSEQ multiplex PCR, and TCRdb holds only the in-frame ones, with some missing. This sample has tens of thousands of clones, with 76% found just once. Time point: week 35, safety follow-up. With topical imiquimod, each dose of the vaccine consisted of 300 ug of mutant IDH1 20-mer peptide. Their recognized antigens are unknown. The source material was PBMCs, sampled from a glioma patient whose treatment included an IDH1 peptide vaccine. The source is a man aged 35-49 years with glioma.

This clone has ten or more counts. The chain recombines TRBV7-2 with TRBJ1-1; D is uncertain. The length of the CDR3 is 11 residues. Deletions cut 2 bases from V and 2 bases from J, with 0 bases between. Germline-derived CDR1 and CDR2 are SGHTA and FQGNSA. The CDR3 DNA sequence: TGTGCCAGCAGCTTAAACACTGAAGCTTTCTTT. Translating gives CASSLNTEAFF.

The chain has TRBV10-3 and TRBJ2-1; no definite D call. CDR1 is ENHRY, CDR2 SYGVKD, per germline. This CDR3 contains 13 residues. Trimming cost V 7 bases and J 4 bases, with 11 bases left between them. This CDR3 reads CAINKGPYNEQFF. The CDR3 DNA follows: TGTGCCATCAATAAGGGTCCTTACAATGAGCAGTTCTTC.

The CDR3 nucleotides are TGTGCCAGCAGCCCCGGACAGGGGGTCTACACCGGGGAGCTGTTTTTT. Protein: CASSPGQGVYTGELFF. The V call is TRBV5-8, the J call TRBJ2-2, with TRBD1 identical over 10 bases. The V gene's germline CDR1 is SGHTS and CDR2 YDEGEE. The V gene end was trimmed by 4 bases and the J gene end by 3 bases; junction bases not matched to a gene: 6. This CDR3 is built from 16 residues.

The genes are TRBV6-1 and TRBJ2-4, with D tentatively TRBD1 or TRBD2 (5 bases each). The germline V gene encodes CDR1 MNHNS and CDR2 SASEGT. The CDR3 loop spans 15 amino acids. The V and J ends lost 10 bases and 8 bases respectively, with 24 bases between them. In DNA, the CDR3 is TGTGCCATTTCGCCCCGGGACGGCGGTAGGGACATTCAGTACTTC. Its translation: CAISPRDGGRDIQYF.

CDR3 in amino acids: CASSSRYSNQPQHF. CDR3 sequence (DNA): TGTGCCAGCAGCTCTAGATATAGCAATCAGCCCCAGCATTTT. The chain recombines TRBV5-6 with TRBJ1-5; D unclear. CDR3 length: 14 residues. CDR1 is SGHDT, CDR2 YYEEEE, per germline. Trimming left V 3 bases short and J 0 bases short, with 7 bases between.

This chain joins TRBV28 and TRBJ1-2, with 7 positions matching TRBD1. Germline V CDR1 and CDR2: MDHEN, SYDVKM. This CDR3 region has 15 residues. The ends lost 3 bases at V and 1 base at J; junction bases unmatched: 5. CDR3 nucleotide sequence: TGTGCCAGCAGTTTTCCAGGGGGGGTTAACTATGGCTACACCTTC. This translates into CASSFPGGVNYGYTF.

The rearrangement uses TRBV7-2 and TRBJ2-1, with TRBD2 matching over 10 bases. Germline CDR1 reads SGHTA; CDR2 reads FQGNSA. V lost 5 bases, J lost 8 bases, and 6 bases stayed unmatched. This CDR3 is 14 amino acids long. The CDR3 spells CASSTTGTSDEQFF. CDR3 bases: TGTGCCAGCAGCACTACCGGGACTAGCGATGAGCAGTTCTTC.

The rearrangement uses TRBV5-4 and TRBJ1-1, with a weak D call TRBD1 (5 bases). The ends were cut back, 3 bases at V and 3 bases at J, with 15 bases in the middle. This CDR3 is built from 15 residues. Per the germline V gene, CDR1 is SGHNT and CDR2 is YYREEE (reference sequence). In DNA, the CDR3 is TGTGCCAGCAGCTCCTCCCGGGGGGTGGACACTGAAGCTTTCTTT. As protein: CASSSSRGVDTEAFF.

This chain joins TRBV6-1 and TRBJ2-7, with a tentative D call TRBD2 (5 bases). This CDR3 is 15 amino acids long. The germline V gene encodes CDR1 MNHNS and CDR2 SASEGT. V dropped 0 bases and J dropped 3 bases, with 12 bases sitting between them. CDR3 bases: TGTGCCAGCAGTGAAGCTTCAGCGGAGAGCTACGAGCAGTACGTC. It encodes CASSEASAESYEQYV.